Below, one T cell receptor (beta chain) is given with its context. Its antigen is still unknown. Within one base of it there is no much larger clone, and no base qualities were kept. Reading the label with the study, this specimen's time point is: about 28 days (+/-7) after the second vaccine dose. AZD1222 recipients whose second dose came at about 4 weeks and those whose second dose came at about 12 weeks were combined into one group, since spike-specific TCR depth and breadth did not differ between the two schedules. Samples from vaccinated people were obtained from the UK trials COV001 and COV002, which included a single-blind randomized controlled phase 2/3 trial of AZD1222 (ChAdOx1 nCoV-19) in healthy adults. For TCRbeta chain sequencing, PBMC samples from trial participants were taken at day 0 and at day 28 after the second dose. The CDR3 regions of human TCRbeta chains were analyzed by immunosequencing. On the study's bioinformatics: Repertoire TCRs were matched against a reference library of SARS-CoV-2-specific TCRs generated with the MIRA antigen-specificity platform. Breadth meant the fraction of unique TCRs that were SARS-CoV-2-associated, whereas depth meant the fraction of total T cells that were SARS-CoV-2-associated. Using the MIRA data, every spike-specific TCR was mapped to the spike region that the TCR reacted to and assigned to either a CD4 or a CD8 class. Log10-transformed breadth and depth values were compared by one-way ANOVA with Sidak's multiple comparisons tests. In its TCRdb copy, this immuneACCESS table keeps in-frame sequences only and misses some clones. Where compared with another copy, unresolved V genes explain less than half of these, and the others have no known cause. Clone size and V and J calls were adopted from that table, with D and trimming inferred from the DNA. The sample has 30,000 to 35,000 clones on record, about 84% of them singletons. Approximately 4% of the sample is held by the ten biggest clonotypes.

This entry belongs to a study of T cell responses to AZD1222 COVID-19 vaccine (dated by TCRdb to the early 2020s). With respect to the entire study: A total of 230 or so trial participants underwent TCR sequencing, of whom about 200 received two doses of AZD1222 and about 26 received two doses of the MenACWY control vaccine. Trial participants were enrolled into age subgroups of 18-55, 56-69 and 70-plus years, which contained about 150, 27 and 61 TCR-sequenced participants, respectively.

Overall results and qualifications from the work: In the small 56-69-year group, the increase in depth fell short of significance, most likely because of low power. Participants were mostly white British, with more females than males. The authors suggested clonal diversity may have been underestimated. Conclusions about previously exposed vaccinees are limited because only a handful of AZD1222 recipients were SARS-CoV-2 seropositive at baseline. Vaccine-associated CD4 TCRs spanned the whole spike protein, with dominant responses in regions 160-218 and 743-854. Spike-specific TCR breadth and depth rose significantly after two AZD1222 doses compared with day 0 and with MenACWY recipients. Because no samples from the day 14 peak response were available, repertoires could be characterized only after the peak T cell response. Reportedly, almost half of the unique spike-specific TCRs recognized epitopes lying outside the regions that are mutated in the B.1.351 and B.1.1.7 variants.

The CDR3 goes from the cysteine to the phenylalanine over 17 residues. CDR3 DNA is the only sequence kept; it has 51 bases, read in frame from the first base. From a lookup of the germline V gene (reference sequence), CDR1 and CDR2 are LNHDA and SQIVND. Between the V and J ends, shortened by 8 bases and 1 base respectively, the junction contains 23 bases. The sequence came from an adult who received the AZD1222 COVID-19 vaccine. The sample was peripheral blood, taken 28 days after the second AZD1222 dose. The V and J segments used are TRBV19 and TRBJ1-2; TRBD1 is a possible D gene, resting on 5 matching bases. The CDR3 protein is CASSGLSNRSNNYGYTF. DNA sequence: TGTGCCAGTTCAGGTCTAAGTAACAGGAGCAATAACTATGGCTACACCTTC.